This T cell receptor (beta chain) was documented in a study of pediatric ulcerative colitis. During colonoscopy, one to two rectal pinch biopsies were collected. Study conclusions and caveats: Compared with controls, ulcerative colitis showed greater blood-rectum clone sharing. Clonal expansions reduced rectal repertoire diversity in acute severe colitis. Blood samples from a couple of patients yielded substantially fewer templates and were excluded from blood-rectal overlap analysis. Total lymphocyte DNA, not sorted subsets, was the template.

Trimming took 4 bases from V and 3 from J, leaving 13 bases between them. From germline, CDR1 is SGHRS and CDR2 YFSETQ. This CDR3 has 15 amino acids. On this clone itself: Its antigen remains unidentified.

Profiled with immunoSEQ multiplex PCR; TCRdb holds only in-frame clones, not every one. Found here are about 35,000 clones, around 80% of them singletons; the top ten hold 0.85% to 1.3%. What was sequenced was gut tissue. This sequence joins TRBV5-1 and TRBJ1-4; the D gene is possibly TRBD1 (6 bases). This TCR was recovered from a boy between 10 and 17 years old with mild ulcerative colitis. In nucleotides, the CDR3 is TGCGCCAGCAGCCCAGGGACACCAGCTAATGAAAAACTGTTTTTT. Translating it yields CASSPGTPANEKLFF.